The rows below give T cell receptor beta chains drawn from one sample of a study of T-cell memory formation after mild COVID-19. TCRdb recomputed calls from the 5' RACE reads with MiXCR, one row per CDR3 protein. Among 200,000 to 250,000 distinct CDR3 sequences listed, over 8.5% were seen once. Specimen: PBMCs or a T cell subset sorted from them (not recorded which). These receptors all stem from a young man who had mild COVID-19 (a few samples of this study predate the infection). Cell type and time point are not known. Each CDR3 is given with its conserved first and last residue.

j_gene	v_gene	CDR3aa
TRBJ2-5	TRBV12-5	CASGLTNRGETQYF
TRBJ2-5	TRBV20-1	CSARRRETQYF
TRBJ1-4	TRBV5-5	CASSPPFEKLFF
TRBJ2-3	TRBV5-1	CASSFGTSGGSTDTQYF
TRBJ1-5	TRBV5-8	CASNRDRGRSKPQHF
TRBJ2-1	TRBV28	CASSQLGAGGLMKNYNEQFF
TRBJ1-1	TRBV20-1	CSAGGQGRTEAFF
TRBJ2-1	TRBV21-1	CASSKVPHEQFF
TRBJ2-7	TRBV3-1	CASSRDGLYEQYF
TRBJ2-3	TRBV18	CASSIRGHGDTQYF
TRBJ2-7	TRBV7-8	CASQGDSATYEQYF
TRBJ2-2	TRBV7-3	CASSLQGSNTGELFF
TRBJ2-7	TRBV20-1	CSASLPGSTYEQYF
TRBJ2-3	TRBV20-1	CSASRLAGGRGTDTQYF
TRBJ1-6	TRBV7-8	CASSLDRTLRGSPLHF
TRBJ1-3	TRBV30	CAWSGIFEENTIYF
TRBJ1-1	TRBV4-1	CASSQGSLNTEAFF
TRBJ2-5	TRBV12-1	CASSFSGIETQYF
TRBJ1-2	TRBV7-2	CASSLGGTGGYGYTF
TRBJ1-2	TRBV5-6	CASSRYYRGPGYTF
TRBJ1-1	TRBV5-1	CASSLADGLGEAFF
TRBJ1-5	TRBV2	CASSAYSNQPQHF
TRBJ1-1	TRBV29-1	CSVARDRNTEAFF
TRBJ2-1	TRBV18	CASSPLRNEQFF
TRBJ1-2	TRBV12-3/TRBV12-4	CASSHDRTNYGYTF
TRBJ1-2	TRBV28	CASSLGWQDGYTF
TRBJ1-1	TRBV18	CASSPHPPDNTEAFF
TRBJ2-1	TRBV7-3	CASSPTPLLQGHNEQFF
TRBJ2-1	TRBV20-1	CGVAVASYNEQFF
TRBJ1-5	TRBV9	CASSGPGNQPQHF
TRBJ2-3	TRBV5-6	CASRPGRADTQYF